The source of this T cell receptor beta chain is a study of blood T cell repertoires in COVID-19. Clones were read by immunoSEQ multiplex PCR, and TCRdb kept only the in-frame ones, dropping some. The sample yields some 150,000 clones, approximately 80% seen once. The germline gives CDR1 WNHNN, CDR2 SYGVQD (reference sequence). The CDR3 has 13 amino acids. V dropped 8 bases and J dropped 3 bases, with 10 bases sitting between them. The sequence came from a woman at least 80 years old with acute or convalescent COVID-19. Sequencing was performed on peripheral blood. The rearrangement uses TRBV10-1 and TRBJ1-4, with TRBD1 as a possible D gene (5 bases). CDR3 in DNA: TGCGCCAGCCAGAAGACAGCTAATGAAAAACTGTTTTTT. Protein: CASQKTANEKLFF.